These 26 T cell receptor beta chains were sequenced from one sample in a study of lymphopenia after photon versus proton radiotherapy. The method was immunoSEQ multiplex PCR; TCRdb's version includes in-frame clones alone and lacks a portion of them. The data show approximately 91,000 clones, about 83% seen once. Sequencing was performed on peripheral blood, taken from a patient treated with proton-based radiotherapy. The receptors stem from a man aged 55 to 70 with pancreatic cancer.

The V call is TRBV27, the J call TRBJ2-3; 8 nucleotides agree with TRBD2. The germline V gene has CDR1 MNHEY and CDR2 SMNVEV (reference sequence). There are 17 residues in the CDR3. V gave up 5 bases and J gave up 0 bases; unmatched junction bases: 10. CDR3 coding DNA: TGTGCCAGCAGTCTTATGCCGGGACTAGTGAGCACAGATACGCAGTATTTT. Its protein product is CASSLMPGLVSTDTQYF.

V gene TRBV9 combines with J gene TRBJ2-1; TRBD1 agrees at 7 bases. Germline assignment: CDR1 SGDLS and CDR2 YYNGEE. CDR3 length equals 18 residues. V dropped 0 bases and J dropped 4; count of bases not matched to a gene: 13. The DNA for the CDR3 is TGTGCCAGCAGCGTAGGCCCCAGGGGGAGCGGAAGTTACAATGAGCAGTTCTTC. Translating gives CASSVGPRGSGSYNEQFF.

This chain uses TRBV2 with TRBJ1-4, with D tentatively TRBD1 (5 bases). Germline V gene lookup returns CDR1 SNHLY and CDR2 FYNNEI. V lost 8 bases and J 4 bases, leaving 11 bases between the germline ends. This CDR3 comprises 13 residues. The CDR3 region is CASLRQNNEKLFF. CDR3 in DNA: TGTGCCAGCCTGAGACAGAATAATGAAAAACTGTTTTTT. The full variable domain, its missing parts supplied by reference TRBV2 and TRBJ1-4, is EPEVTQTPSHQVTQMGQEVILRCVPISNHLYFYWYRQILGQKVEFLVSFYNNEISEKSEIFDDQFSVERPDGSNFTLKIRSTKLEDSAMYFCASLRQNNEKLFFGSGTQLSVL.

This clone was seen a few times. The chain recombines TRBV2 with TRBJ2-7; TRBD2 is a possible D gene (6 bases). Deletions cut 0 bases from V and 3 bases from J, with 12 bases between. The germline CDR1 and CDR2 sequences are SNHLY and FYNNEI. The CDR3 extends over 15 amino acids. CDR3 nucleotides: TGTGCCAGCAGTGAAGCGCCCGGGAGCCTCTACGAGCAGTACTTC. This translates into CASSEAPGSLYEQYF. Using reference TRBV2 and TRBJ2-7 for the parts outside the CDR3, the full variable domain is EPEVTQTPSHQVTQMGQEVILRCVPISNHLYFYWYRQILGQKVEFLVSFYNNEISEKSEIFDDQFSVERPDGSNFTLKIRSTKLEDSAMYFCASSEAPGSLYEQYFGPGTRLTVT.

The chain employs TRBV10-2 and TRBJ2-1, with unresolved D. In germline, CDR1 is WSHSY, CDR2 SAAADI. The CDR3 is 10 residues long. Deletions cut 3 bases from V and 6 bases from J, with 0 bases between. This chain's CDR3 is CASSDNEQFF. The DNA of the CDR3 is TGCGCCAGCAGTGACAATGAGCAGTTCTTC.

The rearrangement joins TRBV4-3 to TRBJ1-3; the D gene is possibly TRBD1 (6 bases). Trimming removed 3 bases from V and 0 bases from J, with 15 bases in between. The CDR3 runs 17 residues. Per germline, CDR1 LGHNA and CDR2 YSLEER. The CDR3 nucleotides read TGCGCCAGCAGCCAGTTCCTACAGGGACACTCTGGAAACACCATATATTTT. Amino acids: CASSQFLQGHSGNTIYF.

This rearrangement joins TRBV14 to TRBJ2-2; D is unresolved. The germline CDR1 and CDR2 sequences are SGHDN and FVKESK. V dropped 4 bases and J dropped 5 bases, with 5 bases sitting between them. The CDR3 runs 12 residues. Here the CDR3 DNA reads TGTGCCAGCAGCCCCCGGACCGGGGAGCTGTTTTTT. It encodes CASSPRTGELFF. Full variable domain (rest looked up from reference TRBV14 and TRBJ2-2): EAGVTQFPSHSVIEKGQTVTLRCDPISGHDNLYWYRRVMGKEIKFLLHFVKESKQDESGMPNNRFLAERTGGTYSTLKVQPAELEDSGVYFCASSPRTGELFFGEGSRLTVL.

The rearrangement joins TRBV5-4 to TRBJ2-2; the match to TRBD2 covers 9 bases. With V trimmed by 1 base and J by 1 base, 5 bases remained unmatched. This CDR3 is 17 amino acids long. Germline CDR1 and CDR2: SGHNT and YYREEE (reference sequence). The CDR3 loop is CASSLIKLAGNTGELFF. The CDR3 DNA follows: TGTGCCAGCAGCTTGATTAAACTAGCGGGGAACACCGGGGAGCTGTTTTTT.

This clone occurred once. The chain carries TRBV2 and TRBJ1-5, with 7 bases that match TRBD1. Germline V gene lookup returns CDR1 SNHLY and CDR2 FYNNEI. The CDR3 is 14 residues long. The junction had 9 bases not matched to a gene; V was cut back by 7 bases and J by 6 bases. DNA of the CDR3: TGTGCCAGCAACCCGACAGGGAGAGGTCAGCCCCAGCATTTT. Translating gives CASNPTGRGQPQHF. The variable domain in full, with the rest retrieved from reference TRBV2 and TRBJ1-5, is EPEVTQTPSHQVTQMGQEVILRCVPISNHLYFYWYRQILGQKVEFLVSFYNNEISEKSEIFDDQFSVERPDGSNFTLKIRSTKLEDSAMYFCASNPTGRGQPQHFGDGTRLSIL.

The chain carries TRBV15 and TRBJ1-4, with a possible D match to TRBD1 (5 bases). Germline V lookup: CDR1 LNHNV, CDR2 YYDKDF (reference sequence). The CDR3 spans 16 residues. V was shortened by 0 bases and J by 7 bases, with 15 bases between the two germline ends. This chain's CDR3 is CATSREGTASREKLFF. For the CDR3, the DNA is TGTGCCACCAGCAGAGAAGGGACGGCATCTCGTGAAAAACTGTTTTTT.

The chain links TRBV10-1 to TRBJ1-5; D is unresolved. The CDR3 has 13 amino acids. CDR1 and CDR2 (germline): WNHNN, SYGVQD (reference sequence). The germline V and J ends were trimmed by 2 bases and 4 bases, with 6 bases remaining between them. The CDR3 coding sequence is TGCGCCAGCAGTGAGACCGCTAATCAGCCCCAGCATTTT. Translated: CASSETANQPQHF.

The genes are TRBV5-5 and TRBJ1-3, with D hard to call. Trimming took 0 bases from V and 3 from J, leaving 13 bases between them. CDR1 is SGHKS, CDR2 YYEKEE, per germline (reference sequence). The CDR3 contains 16 residues. The CDR3 DNA sequence: TGTGCCAGCAGCTTGGGGGCGGGTTACGATGGAAACACCATATATTTT. Translating it yields CASSLGAGYDGNTIYF.

The rearrangement links TRBV21-1 to TRBJ1-5; the table names TRBD1, a call not compared with the DNA. TRBV21-1 is a pseudogene segment. This CDR3 comprises 13 residues. The CDR3 is CASSQIHNQPQHF. In nucleotides, the CDR3 is TGTGCCAGCAGCCAAATACATAATCAGCCCCAGCATTTT.

This clone was observed a single time. V usage is TRBV6-4 and J usage is TRBJ2-1; 13 bases fit TRBD2. This CDR3 is built from 15 residues. V was pared by 5 bases and J by 9 bases, with 7 bases of the junction left unmatched. CDR1 MRHNA and CDR2 SNTAGT come from the germline V gene. The chain's CDR3 is CASSPGTSGNSEQFF. The DNA for the CDR3 is TGTGCCAGCAGTCCCGGGACTAGCGGGAATTCTGAGCAGTTCTTC.

This clone was observed once. The chain couples TRBV28 to TRBJ2-2; D is unclear. The germline gives CDR1 MDHEN, CDR2 SYDVKM. Between the trimmed V and J ends, which lost 1 base and 2 bases, there was a span of 11 bases. This CDR3 is built from 16 residues. CDR3 loop: CASSLLPVPNTGELFF. In DNA form, the CDR3 reads TGTGCCAGCAGTTTATTACCGGTTCCAAACACCGGGGAGCTGTTTTTT.

V gene TRBV9 combines with J gene TRBJ2-3, with D perhaps given as TRBD1 or TRBD2 (5 bases each). The CDR3 runs 16 residues. Looked up from germline, CDR1 is SGDLS and CDR2 is YYNGEE. Trimming took off 4 bases at V and 3 bases at J, with 18 bases between the two ends. The CDR3 DNA sequence: TGTGCCAGCAGCCTCCTGGGGGAACTGGAGACAGATACGCAGTATTTT. Translation: CASSLLGELETDTQYF.

The chain carries TRBV28 and TRBJ1-1; D perhaps matches TRBD1 (6 bases). Deletions cut 6 bases from V and 7 bases from J, with 18 bases between. Germline-derived CDR1 and CDR2 are MDHEN and SYDVKM. CDR3 length: 14 amino acids. The CDR3 sequence is CASRTGSSVREAFF. In nucleotides, the CDR3 is TGTGCCAGCAGAACAGGGTCCTCTGTTCGTGAAGCTTTCTTT.

This rearrangement joins TRBV19 to TRBJ1-5, with D maybe TRBD1 (5 bases). Germline V CDR1 and CDR2: LNHDA, SQIVND (reference sequence). The CDR3 consists of 15 residues. V lost 7 bases to trimming and J lost 6 bases, with 19 bases between them. The DNA of the CDR3 is TGTGCCAGTAAGTTGGCGGGGGTCCCCCCTCAGCCCCAGCATTTT. It codes for CASKLAGVPPQPQHF.

V is TRBV4-1 and J is TRBJ2-7; the match to TRBD1 covers 9 bases. In germline, CDR1 is MGHRA, CDR2 YSYEKL. The junction had 4 bases not matched to a gene; V was cut back by 1 base and J by 0 bases. This CDR3 is 16 amino acids long. DNA of the CDR3: TGCGCCAGCAGCCAAGCCGGACAGGGGAGCTCCTACGAGCAGTACTTC. It encodes CASSQAGQGSSYEQYF.

The rearrangement links TRBV2 to TRBJ2-2; no firm D call. Trimming removed 5 bases from V and 0 bases from J, with 10 bases in between. This CDR3 is built from 15 residues. Germline lookup yields CDR1 SNHLY and CDR2 FYNNEI. The CDR3 nucleotides read TGTGCCAGCAGTCAACAGACCGCGAACACCGGGGAGCTGTTTTTT. As protein: CASSQQTANTGELFF.

The chain joins TRBV9 to TRBJ2-6; 8 nucleotides align to TRBD1. V lost 3 bases and J lost 3; bases outside the gene matches: 8. CDR1 is SGDLS and CDR2 is YYNGEE in the germline V gene. The CDR3 contains 17 residues. Here the CDR3 reads CASSAGRGLFGANVLTF. DNA for the CDR3: TGTGCCAGCAGCGCCGGCAGGGGGCTCTTTGGGGCCAACGTCCTGACTTTC.

The rearrangement uses TRBV14 and TRBJ1-2; D not resolved. Between the trimmed V and J ends, which lost 4 bases and 5 bases, there was a span of 11 bases. Germline loops: CDR1 SGHDN, CDR2 FVKESK. This CDR3 is built from 13 residues. The CDR3 DNA reads as TGTGCCAGCAGCCGGACTCGAGGGTATGGCTACACCTTC. This gives the protein CASSRTRGYGYTF.

This rearrangement joins TRBV4-2 to TRBJ2-3; 8 bases are shared with TRBD2. The CDR3 is made up of 22 amino acids. The V gene's germline CDR1 is LGHNA and CDR2 YNFKEQ. The V and J ends lost 3 bases and 3 bases, in that order; junction bases with no gene match: 26. CDR3 DNA: TGTGCCAGCAGCCAGGAGGTTTTGACTAGCGCGGTTGGGGGCTCGAGGACAGATACGCAGTATTTT. Its protein is CASSQEVLTSAVGGSRTDTQYF.

CDR3 protein: CATGRSTDGYTF. For the CDR3, the DNA is TGTGCCACCGGTCGAAGTACGGATGGCTACACCTTC. V and J are TRBV15 and TRBJ1-2; D remains unclear. The germline gives CDR1 LNHNV, CDR2 YYDKDF (reference sequence). V was pared by 8 bases and J by 6 bases, with 13 bases between. The CDR3 is 12 residues long.

The V gene is TRBV5-4, the J gene TRBJ1-5; D unclear. This CDR3 spans 13 amino acids. With 1 base removed from V and 9 bases from J, the gap between germline ends came to 11 bases. CDR1 is SGHNT and CDR2 is YYREEE in the germline V gene (reference sequence). In DNA form, the CDR3 reads TGTGCCAGCAGCTTGAGCGGGTCGGGGCCCCAGCATTTT. Residues: CASSLSGSGPQHF. Full variable domain (outside the CDR3, taken from reference TRBV5-4 and TRBJ1-5): ETGVTQSPTHLIKTRGQQVTLRCSSQSGHNTVSWYQQALGQGPQFIFQYYREEENGRGNFPPRFSGLQFPNYSSELNVNALELDDSALYLCASSLSGSGPQHFGDGTRLSIL.

This chain uses TRBV28 with TRBJ2-3; TRBD2 agrees at 8 bases. Trimming cost V 4 bases and J 7 bases; bases outside gene matches: 7. This CDR3 has 14 residues. Germline CDR1 and CDR2: MDHEN and SYDVKM. CDR3 sequence reads: CASSSGTSLNTQYF. The DNA of the CDR3 is TGTGCCAGCAGTTCCGGGACTAGTCTGAATACGCAGTATTTT.